The clone carrying this T cell receptor beta chain was seen more than once but under ten times. Its specificity is unknown. The source of the sample is a study of CD8 T cells in ankylosing spondylitis. Using quantitative 5'-RACE with molecular barcodes, the authors made TCR beta libraries. TCRdb reanalysed the 5' RACE reads using MiXCR and keeps one entry per CDR3 protein. The table includes 350,000 or so distinct CDR3 sequences, approximately 8.2% detected once. Regarding the study as a whole: A number of the motif variants had already been described in reactive arthritis synovial fluid and blood. Significant enrichment of disease-linked clones was reported in matched ankylosing spondylitis synovial fluid. Seemingly distinctive of ankylosing spondylitis blood was a TCR beta motif formed by eight highly homologous variants.

Trimming removed 0 bases from V and 2 bases from J; junction bases left unmatched: 2. This CDR3 region has 15 residues. CDR1 and CDR2 from the germline V gene are LNHNV and YYDKDF (reference sequence). The TCR originated in a male donor with ankylosing spondylitis. The sequencing sample was made of blood, either unsorted or a sorted T cell fraction (not recorded which). V is TRBV15 and J is TRBJ2-7; TRBD2 matches 9 bases. The CDR3: CATSRDLAGAYEQYF. The CDR3, as DNA: TGTGCCACCAGCAGAGATTTAGCGGGAGCCTACGAGCAGTACTTC. The full variable domain, completed using reference TRBV15 and TRBJ2-7, is DAMVIQNPRYQVTQFGKPVTLSCSQTLNHNVMYWYQQKSSQAPKLLFHYYDKDFNNEADTPDNFQSRRPNTSFCFLDIRSPGLGDTAMYLCATSRDLAGAYEQYFGPGTRLTVT.